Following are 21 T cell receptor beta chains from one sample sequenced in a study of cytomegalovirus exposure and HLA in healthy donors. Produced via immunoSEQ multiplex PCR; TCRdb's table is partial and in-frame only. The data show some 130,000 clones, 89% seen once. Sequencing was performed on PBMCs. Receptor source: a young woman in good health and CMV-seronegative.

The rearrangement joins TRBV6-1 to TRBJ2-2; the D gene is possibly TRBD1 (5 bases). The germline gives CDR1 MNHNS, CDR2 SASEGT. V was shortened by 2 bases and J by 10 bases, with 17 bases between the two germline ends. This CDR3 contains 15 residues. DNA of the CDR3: TGTGCCAGCAGTGAATTTCTAGGAAAAGGGGAGGAGCTGTTTTTT. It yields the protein CASSEFLGKGEELFF.

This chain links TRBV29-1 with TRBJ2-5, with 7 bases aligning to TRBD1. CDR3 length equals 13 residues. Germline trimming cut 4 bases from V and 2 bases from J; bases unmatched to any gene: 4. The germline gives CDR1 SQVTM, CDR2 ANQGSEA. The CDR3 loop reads CSVARTGQETQYF. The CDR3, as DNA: TGCAGCGTTGCCCGGACAGGACAAGAGACCCAGTACTTC.

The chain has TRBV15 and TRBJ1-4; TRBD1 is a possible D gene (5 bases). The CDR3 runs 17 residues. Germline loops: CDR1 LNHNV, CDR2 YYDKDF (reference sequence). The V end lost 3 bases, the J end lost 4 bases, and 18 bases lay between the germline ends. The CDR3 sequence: CATSSPGTMLVNEKLFF. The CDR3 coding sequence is TGTGCCACCAGCAGTCCCGGGACTATGCTGGTTAATGAAAAACTGTTTTTT.

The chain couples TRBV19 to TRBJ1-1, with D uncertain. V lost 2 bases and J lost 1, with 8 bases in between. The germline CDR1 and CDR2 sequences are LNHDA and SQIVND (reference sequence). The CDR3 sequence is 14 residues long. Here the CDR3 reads CASSILLKNTEAFF. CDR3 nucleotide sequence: TGTGCCAGTAGTATATTACTTAAGAACACTGAAGCTTTCTTT.

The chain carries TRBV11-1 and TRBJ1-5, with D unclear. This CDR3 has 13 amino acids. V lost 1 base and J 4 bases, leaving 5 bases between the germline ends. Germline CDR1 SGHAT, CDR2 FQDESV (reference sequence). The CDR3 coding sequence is TGTGCCAGCAGCTTAGGACAAAATCAGCCCCAGCATTTT. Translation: CASSLGQNQPQHF.

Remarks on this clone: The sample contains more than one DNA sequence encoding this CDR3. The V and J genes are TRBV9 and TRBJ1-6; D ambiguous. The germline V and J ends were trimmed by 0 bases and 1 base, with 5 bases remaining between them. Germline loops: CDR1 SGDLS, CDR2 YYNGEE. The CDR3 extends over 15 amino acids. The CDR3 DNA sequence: TGTGCCAGCAGCGTAGCCAGTTCCTATAATTCACCCCTCCACTTT. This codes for CASSVASSYNSPLHF.

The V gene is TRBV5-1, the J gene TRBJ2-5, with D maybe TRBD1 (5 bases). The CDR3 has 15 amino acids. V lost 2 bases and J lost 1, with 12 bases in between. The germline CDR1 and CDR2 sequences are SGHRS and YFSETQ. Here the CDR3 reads CASSFQGATQETQYF. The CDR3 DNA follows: TGCGCCAGCAGCTTTCAAGGGGCGACCCAAGAGACCCAGTACTTC.

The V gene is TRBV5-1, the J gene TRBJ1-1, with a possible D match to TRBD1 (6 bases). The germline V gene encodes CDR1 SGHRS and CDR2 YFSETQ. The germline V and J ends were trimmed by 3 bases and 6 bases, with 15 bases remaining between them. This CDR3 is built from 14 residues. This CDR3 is CASSSQGLESEAFF. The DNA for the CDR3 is TGCGCCAGCAGCTCTCAGGGGTTAGAGTCTGAAGCTTTCTTT.

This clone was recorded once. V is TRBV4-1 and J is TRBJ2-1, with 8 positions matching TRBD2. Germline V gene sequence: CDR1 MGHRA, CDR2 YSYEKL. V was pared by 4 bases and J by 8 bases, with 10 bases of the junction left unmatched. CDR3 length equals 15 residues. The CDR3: CASSPRPSGGDEQFF. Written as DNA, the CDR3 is TGCGCCAGCAGCCCGAGACCCAGCGGGGGTGATGAGCAGTTCTTC.

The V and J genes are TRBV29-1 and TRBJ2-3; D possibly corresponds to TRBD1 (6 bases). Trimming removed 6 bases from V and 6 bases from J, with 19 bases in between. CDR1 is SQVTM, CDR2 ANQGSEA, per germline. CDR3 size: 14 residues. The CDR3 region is CSVVPTGLWDTQYF. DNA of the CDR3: TGCAGCGTCGTACCTACAGGGCTTTGGGATACGCAGTATTTT.

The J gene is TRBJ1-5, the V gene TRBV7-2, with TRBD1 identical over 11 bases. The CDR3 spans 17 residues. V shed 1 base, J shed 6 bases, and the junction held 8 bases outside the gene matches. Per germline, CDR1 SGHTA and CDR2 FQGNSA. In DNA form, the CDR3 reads TGTGCCAGCAGCTTAGGGGGGACAGGGGGAATTGTTCAGCCCCAGCATTTT. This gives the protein CASSLGGTGGIVQPQHF.

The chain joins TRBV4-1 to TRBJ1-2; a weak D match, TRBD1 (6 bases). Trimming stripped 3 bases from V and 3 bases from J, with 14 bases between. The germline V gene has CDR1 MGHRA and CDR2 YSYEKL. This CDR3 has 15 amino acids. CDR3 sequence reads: CASSQVGGADYGYTF. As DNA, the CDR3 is TGCGCCAGCAGCCAGGTTGGGGGGGCCGACTATGGCTACACCTTC.

CDR3 loop: CASSPRTNTEAFF. The CDR3 region has the DNA TGTGCCAGCAGCCCCAGGACAAACACTGAAGCTTTCTTT. The chain recombines TRBV5-6 with TRBJ1-1, with D perhaps matching TRBD1 (5 bases). Trimming removed 4 bases at V and 2 bases at J, with 9 bases between. This CDR3 has 13 residues. Germline lookup yields CDR1 SGHDT and CDR2 YYEEEE.

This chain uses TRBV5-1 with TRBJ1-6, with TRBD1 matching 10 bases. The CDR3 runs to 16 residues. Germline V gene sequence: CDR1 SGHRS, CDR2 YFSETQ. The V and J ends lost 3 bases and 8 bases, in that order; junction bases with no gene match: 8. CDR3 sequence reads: CASSSGTGDKYSPLHF. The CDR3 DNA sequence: TGCGCCAGCAGCTCCGGGACAGGGGATAAGTATTCACCCCTCCACTTT.

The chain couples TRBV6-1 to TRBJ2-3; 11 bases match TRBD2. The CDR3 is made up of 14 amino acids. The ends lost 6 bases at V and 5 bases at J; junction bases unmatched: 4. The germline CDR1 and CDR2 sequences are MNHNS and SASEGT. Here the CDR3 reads CASRPTSGGDTQYF. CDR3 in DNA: TGTGCCAGCAGACCCACTAGCGGGGGAGATACGCAGTATTTT.

The chain's CDR3 is CASSIDRGGGETQYF. CDR3 DNA sequence: TGTGCCAGTAGTATAGATCGGGGGGGCGGAGAGACCCAGTACTTC. The chain uses TRBV19 and TRBJ2-5, with 8 bases matching TRBD2. This CDR3 region has 15 residues. Germline V gene data show CDR1 as LNHDA and CDR2 as SQIVND (reference sequence). V lost 0 bases, J lost 4 bases, and 4 bases stayed unmatched.

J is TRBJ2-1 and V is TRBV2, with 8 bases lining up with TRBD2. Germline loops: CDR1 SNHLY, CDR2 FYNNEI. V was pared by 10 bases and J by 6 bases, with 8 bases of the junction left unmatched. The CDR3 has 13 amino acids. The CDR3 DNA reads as TGTGCCACTCCGGGACTAGGAGGCAATGAGCAGTTCTTC. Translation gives CATPGLGGNEQFF.

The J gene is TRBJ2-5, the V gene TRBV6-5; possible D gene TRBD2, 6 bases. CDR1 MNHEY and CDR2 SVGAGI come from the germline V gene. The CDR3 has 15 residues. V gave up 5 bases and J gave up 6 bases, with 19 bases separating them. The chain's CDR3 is CASSPKRRGAQTQYF. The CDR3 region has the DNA TGTGCCAGCAGTCCTAAGCGGAGGGGCGCGCAGACCCAGTACTTC.

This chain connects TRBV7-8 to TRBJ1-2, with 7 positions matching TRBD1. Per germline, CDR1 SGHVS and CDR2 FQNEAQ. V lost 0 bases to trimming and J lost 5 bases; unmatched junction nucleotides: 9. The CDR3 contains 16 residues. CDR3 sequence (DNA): TGTGCCAGCAGCTTAGCGTTAGACAGGGATGGGTATGGCTACACCTTC. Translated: CASSLALDRDGYGYTF.

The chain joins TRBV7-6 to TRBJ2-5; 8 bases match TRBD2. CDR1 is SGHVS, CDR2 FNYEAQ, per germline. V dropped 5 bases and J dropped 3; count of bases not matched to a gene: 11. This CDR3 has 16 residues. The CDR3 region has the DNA TGTGCCAGCAGCCTGGGGCGATGGCGGGGGGAAGAGACCCAGTACTTC. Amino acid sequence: CASSLGRWRGEETQYF.

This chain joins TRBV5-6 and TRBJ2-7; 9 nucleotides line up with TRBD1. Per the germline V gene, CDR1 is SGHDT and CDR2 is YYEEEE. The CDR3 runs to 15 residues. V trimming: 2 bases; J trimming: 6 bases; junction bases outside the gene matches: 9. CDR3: CASSLGGQGLREQYF. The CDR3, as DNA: TGTGCCAGCAGCTTAGGGGGACAGGGACTCCGCGAGCAGTACTTC. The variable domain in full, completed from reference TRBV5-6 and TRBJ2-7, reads DAGVTQSPTHLIKTRGQQVTLRCSPKSGHDTVSWYQQALGQGPQFIFQYYEEEERQRGNFPDRFSGHQFPNYSSELNVNALLLGDSALYLCASSLGGQGLREQYFGPGTRLTVT.